Listed below are T cell receptor beta chains from one sample, sequenced in a study of blood T cell repertoires in COVID-19. Assay used: immunoSEQ multiplex PCR; TCRdb lists only in-frame clones, some missing. The data hold about 44,000 clones, with 84% observed a single time. Sequencing was carried out using peripheral blood. These receptors were collected from a human donor in a cohort sampled during active COVID-19. Each CDR3 is given with its conserved first and last residue. The D gene is left open where the match is weak. Clone size is not always given. Where it is, it says once, few, many or a class for expanded clones.

D	V	size	J	CDR3	DNA
NA	TRBV3-1/TRBV3-2	NA	TRBJ2-2	CASSQEISVAGELFF	TGTGCCAGCAGCCAAGAGATTTCGGTCGCCGGGGAGCTGTTTTTT
NA	TRBV4-1	NA	TRBJ2-1	CASSQRGLTYNEQFF	TGCGCCAGCAGCCAAAGGGGGTTGACCTACAATGAGCAGTTCTTC
TRBD1	TRBV5-1	NA	TRBJ1-3	CASSTGTASGNTIYF	TGCGCCAGCAGCACGGGGACAGCCTCTGGAAACACCATATATTTT
TRBD2	TRBV10-3	NA	TRBJ2-3	CAISDRSGGAGDTQYF	TGTGCCATCAGTGACCGTAGCGGGGGGGCAGGGGATACGCAGTATTTT
NA	TRBV2	NA	TRBJ1-2	CASSLLGSHYGYTF	TGTGCCAGCAGTCTTCTAGGTTCCCACTATGGCTACACCTTC
NA	TRBV11-1	NA	TRBJ2-1	CASSPQGQIWDEQFF	TGTGCCAGCAGCCCCCAAGGACAGATTTGGGATGAGCAGTTCTTC
TRBD1	TRBV6-5	NA	TRBJ1-4	CASSHDRAGEKLFF	TGTGCCAGCAGCCATGACAGGGCTGGTGAAAAACTGTTTTTT
NA	TRBV6-5	NA	TRBJ1-1	CASSLDRNTEAFF	TGTGCCAGCAGCCTCGACAGAAACACTGAAGCTTTCTTT
TRBD2	TRBV15	NA	TRBJ2-7	CATSRGLAGDSYEQYF	TGTGCCACCAGCCGGGGACTAGCGGGGGACTCCTACGAGCAGTACTTC
TRBD1	TRBV5-1	NA	TRBJ1-6	CASSARQGKDSPLHF	TGCGCCAGCAGCGCGAGACAGGGGAAGGATTCACCCCTCCACTTT
TRBD2	TRBV3-1/TRBV3-2	NA	TRBJ2-5	CASSQDTVTSGQETQYF	TGTGCCAGCAGCCAAGATACGGTGACTAGCGGACAAGAGACCCAGTACTTC
TRBD1	TRBV5-6	once	TRBJ2-7	CASSLVGTGNEQYF	TGTGCCAGCAGCTTGGTAGGGACAGGGAACGAGCAGTACTTC
TRBD2	TRBV4-2	once	TRBJ2-5	CASRRAPSGQETQYF	TGTGCCAGCAGGAGGGCCCCTAGCGGCCAAGAGACCCAGTACTTC
NA	TRBV27	NA	TRBJ1-2	CASSLAGEDYGYTF	TGTGCCAGCAGTTTAGCGGGGGAAGACTATGGCTACACCTTC
NA	TRBV14	NA	TRBJ1-1	CASSRRGLEAFF	TGTGCCAGCAGCCGCCGGGGTCTTGAAGCTTTCTTT
NA	TRBV9	NA	TRBJ2-1	CASSVEDSTRLYEQFF	TGTGCCAGCAGCGTAGAGGACAGTACGAGGTTGTATGAGCAGTTCTTC
NA	TRBV25-1	NA	TRBJ1-1	CASSDEITEAFF	TGTGCCAGCAGTGATGAGATCACTGAAGCTTTCTTT
NA	TRBV2	NA	TRBJ1-2	CASRREQGRNYGYTF	TGTGCCAGCAGGAGGGAACAGGGACGGAACTATGGCTACACCTTC
TRBD1	TRBV19	NA	TRBJ1-2	CASSITGTGTYGYTF	TGTGCCAGTAGTATAACTGGGACAGGGACCTATGGCTACACCTTC
TRBD1	TRBV5-5	NA	TRBJ2-5	CASSLGGTGGRETQYF	TGTGCCAGCAGCTTGGGAGGGACAGGGGGCCGAGAGACCCAGTACTTC
NA	TRBV27	NA	TRBJ2-2	CASRPIEGLSTGELFF	TGTGCCAGCAGACCCATCGAGGGACTTAGCACCGGGGAGCTGTTTTTT
TRBD2	TRBV5-1	NA	TRBJ2-3	CASSLRTSGGTDTQYF	TGCGCCAGCAGCCTACGGACTAGCGGGGGGACAGATACGCAGTATTTT
NA	TRBV19	NA	TRBJ2-7	CASSIVLEQYF	TGTGCCAGTAGTATAGTTCTCGAGCAGTACTTC
TRBD1	TRBV7-9	once	TRBJ2-1	CASSLGQGAEQFF	TGTGCCAGCAGCTTGGGACAGGGAGCTGAGCAGTTCTTC
TRBD1	TRBV7-8	once	TRBJ1-1	CASSLATGTGEAFF	TGTGCCAGCAGCTTAGCCACCGGGACAGGGGAAGCTTTCTTT
NA	TRBV12-2	NA	TRBJ2-2	CASRLAPDSTGELFF	TGTGCAAGTCGCTTAGCTCCCGACAGCACCGGGGAGCTGTTTTTT
TRBD2	TRBV24-1	NA	TRBJ2-3	CATSDRSGGPSTDTQYF	TGTGCCACCAGTGATCGTAGCGGGGGCCCTAGCACAGATACGCAGTATTTT
NA	TRBV7-9	NA	TRBJ1-2	CASSPRTADLGYGYTF	TGTGCCAGCAGCCCTCGGACGGCGGACTTAGGGTATGGCTACACCTTC
NA	TRBV5-5	large	TRBJ1-1	CASSPLGSRAFF	TGTGCCAGCAGCCCCCTTGGTTCACGGGCTTTCTTT
NA	TRBV24-1	few	TRBJ1-1	CATSVSGGTEAFF	TGTGCCACCAGTGTCTCGGGGGGCACTGAAGCTTTCTTT
TRBD2	TRBV9	once	TRBJ2-1	CASGGVAGDDYNEQFF	TGTGCCAGCGGGGGAGTAGCGGGGGACGACTACAATGAGCAGTTCTTC
NA	TRBV5-1	NA	TRBJ1-6	CASSLFSGEGSPLHF	TGCGCCAGCAGCTTGTTTTCAGGGGAGGGTTCACCCCTCCACTTT
TRBD1	TRBV19	few	TRBJ1-6	CASSLTFRTGGSPLHF	TGTGCCAGTTCCCTGACGTTCAGGACAGGGGGTTCACCCCTCCACTTT
TRBD1	TRBV15	NA	TRBJ2-4	CATSRSGGEVDIQYF	TGTGCCACCAGCAGGTCAGGGGGCGAGGTCGACATTCAGTACTTC
TRBD1	TRBV6-5	once	TRBJ2-5	CASTTGGRETQYF	TGTGCCAGCACCACAGGGGGCCGGGAGACCCAGTACTTC
TRBD1	TRBV7-2	NA	TRBJ2-7	CASSRLPGQGGEQYF	TGTGCCAGCAGCCGCCTCCCGGGACAGGGAGGGGAGCAGTACTTC
NA	TRBV7-2	NA	TRBJ2-5	CASNSRAGQETQYF	TGTGCCAGCAACTCCCGAGCGGGTCAAGAGACCCAGTACTTC
TRBD1	TRBV20-1	NA	TRBJ1-2	CSARTGYGYTF	TGCAGTGCCCGGACAGGGTATGGCTACACCTTC
TRBD1	TRBV19	NA	TRBJ2-1	CASTLGQGSGEQFF	TGTGCCAGTACCCTGGGACAGGGTTCAGGTGAGCAGTTCTTC
NA	TRBV11-1	NA	TRBJ2-1	CASSLRTGFYNEQFF	TGTGCCAGCAGCTTACGTACAGGGTTCTACAATGAGCAGTTCTTC
TRBD1	TRBV19	once	TRBJ1-2	CASSMGQGAIGYTF	TGTGCCAGTAGTATGGGACAGGGGGCGATTGGCTACACCTTC
NA	TRBV6-6	NA	TRBJ1-2	CASSYDSNYGYTF	TGTGCCAGCAGTTACGACAGCAACTATGGCTACACCTTC
NA	TRBV27	NA	TRBJ1-2	CASRTGTIGYTF	TGTGCCAGCAGGACAGGCACCATAGGCTACACCTTC
NA	TRBV2	NA	TRBJ2-1	CAGGSTTYNEQFF	TGTGCCGGGGGCTCAACCACCTACAATGAGCAGTTCTTC
TRBD2	TRBV7-3	NA	TRBJ2-3	CASSRTPGLAGTDTQYF	TGTGCCAGCAGCCGAACTCCGGGACTAGCGGGCACAGATACGCAGTATTTT
TRBD1	TRBV19	NA	TRBJ1-2	CASSTGQGNYGYTF	TGTGCCAGTAGTACGGGACAGGGAAACTATGGCTACACCTTC
NA	TRBV10-3	NA	TRBJ1-6	CAIKPDGDSPLHF	TGTGCCATCAAGCCTGACGGGGATTCACCCCTCCACTTT